This TCR beta chain originates from a study of PD-1 blockade in mismatch repair-deficient tumors. All patients were mismatch repair deficient, assessed by either PCR or immunohistochemistry. The data were produced by immunoSEQ multiplex PCR, yet TCRdb's version contains in-frame clones alone and is incomplete. In the table there are 15,000 or so clones, 84% of which are singletons. The CDR3 covers 16 residues. Germline CDR1 is SGHTA and CDR2 is FQGNSA. Trimming stripped 1 base from V and 0 bases from J, with 11 bases between. Study observations and caveats: Tumor-resident clones, often absent from pretreatment blood, expanded after pembrolizumab and then contracted.

To note about this clone: Its antigen is as yet unknown.

The chain joins TRBV7-2 to TRBJ2-3; possibly TRBD1 for D (5 bases). Sequenced material: PBMCs, taken roughly 24 weeks after starting pembrolizumab. This clonotype originated in an adult with mismatch repair-deficient cancer. This CDR3 reads CASSLGQISSTDTQYF. Here the CDR3 DNA reads TGTGCCAGCAGCTTAGGACAGATTTCTAGCACAGATACGCAGTATTTT.